Below are 5 T cell receptor beta chains sequenced from a single sample in a study of blood T cell repertoires in COVID-19. Clones were read by immunoSEQ multiplex PCR, and TCRdb kept only the in-frame ones, dropping some. Counted here are 250,000 or so clones, over 75% occurring once; the ten biggest clones make up roughly 2%. The sequenced material came from peripheral blood. The source of these receptors is a young man who had recovered from COVID-19.

There are a few counts of this clone. This sequence joins TRBV15 and TRBJ2-7; the D gene is possibly TRBD2 (5 bases). With 3 bases removed from V and 6 bases from J, the gap between germline ends came to 9 bases. Germline V gene lookup returns CDR1 LNHNV and CDR2 YYDKDF (reference sequence). The CDR3 is 12 residues long. In DNA, the CDR3 is TGTGCCACCAGCAGTCGGGGTGGCGAGCAGTACTTC. This sequence encodes CATSSRGGEQYF.

The chain uses TRBV5-6 and TRBJ1-5; 7 bases map to TRBD1. CDR1 and CDR2 (germline): SGHDT, YYEEEE. This CDR3 is 15 amino acids long. After removal of 3 bases from V and 6 bases from J, the junction contained 9 bases not matched to a gene. In DNA form, the CDR3 reads TGTGCCAGCAGCTATTCTGGGACAGAACGTCAGCCCCAGCATTTT. Translating it yields CASSYSGTERQPQHF.

This chain uses TRBV9 with TRBJ1-3; 7 positions agree with TRBD1. The germline gives CDR1 SGDLS, CDR2 YYNGEE. V was pared by 4 bases and J by 2 bases, with 6 bases of the junction left unmatched. The CDR3 sequence is 15 residues long. The CDR3 sequence: CASSQLGTAGNTIYF. The CDR3 DNA reads TGTGCCAGCAGCCAACTCGGGACAGCTGGAAACACCATATATTTT.

The genes are TRBV11-3 and TRBJ2-3; a possible D gene is TRBD2 (6 bases). Germline CDR1 reads SGHNT; CDR2 reads YENEEA. The V end was cut by 4 bases, the J end by 4 bases, with 12 bases between. This CDR3 is built from 14 residues. CDR3 residues: CASSSDWGADTQYF. The CDR3 DNA sequence: TGTGCCAGCAGCTCGGATTGGGGGGCAGATACGCAGTATTTT.

The V gene is TRBV15, the J gene TRBJ1-4; D gene unclear. CDR1 LNHNV and CDR2 YYDKDF come from the germline V gene (reference sequence). V dropped 1 base and J dropped 4 bases, with 16 bases sitting between them. The CDR3 covers 17 residues. The CDR3, as DNA: TGTGCCACCAGCAGAGTCCCTACCCAGGCAGTTAATGAAAAACTGTTTTTT. Translation: CATSRVPTQAVNEKLFF. Full variable domain (outside the CDR3, taken from reference TRBV15 and TRBJ1-4): DAMVIQNPRYQVTQFGKPVTLSCSQTLNHNVMYWYQQKSSQAPKLLFHYYDKDFNNEADTPDNFQSRRPNTSFCFLDIRSPGLGDTAMYLCATSRVPTQAVNEKLFFGSGTQLSVL.